This T cell receptor beta chain was captured by sequencing in a study of spatial heterogeneity in lung cancer. Time point in this sample: sample taken at primary tumor resection. This clonotype was counted ten times or more. Each CDR3 protein gets one entry after TCRdb re-called the 5' RACE reads with MiXCR. The table lists tens of thousands of distinct CDR3 sequences, around 7% of them singletons. Between the trimmed V and J ends, which lost 5 bases and 3 bases, there was a span of 16 bases. The CDR3 sequence is 15 residues long. This sample comprised PBMCs, obtained at surgery. The chain uses TRBV12-3 or TRBV12-4 and TRBJ2-5; D is uncertain. The source is a male donor with early-stage non-small cell lung cancer. CDR3 nucleotides: TGTGCCAGCAGTCCCTCGGGCCGGATGGAAGAGACCCAGTACTTC. This gives the protein CASSPSGRMEETQYF.